These T cell receptor beta chains were read from a single sample in a study of CD8 T cells in ankylosing spondylitis. MiXCR, applied by TCRdb to the 5' RACE reads, yields one record per CDR3 protein. The profile covers over 150,000 distinct CDR3 sequences, with around 13% appearing a single time and approximately 17% taken by the ten largest. The sample comprised blood, either unsorted or a sorted T cell fraction (not recorded which). The origin of the receptors is a male donor with ankylosing spondylitis or in good health (not recorded which). CDR3s include the opening cysteine and the closing phenylalanine or tryptophan. Fields, in order: V gene, J gene, D gene, CDR3 protein. D genes are given only for firm matches.

V gene: TRBV5-6
J gene: TRBJ2-7
D gene: -
CDR3 protein: CASSPGSGAGDEQYF

V gene: TRBV12-5
J gene: TRBJ1-5
D gene: TRBD1
CDR3 protein: CASGLTPGTGLSNQPQHF

V gene: TRBV27
J gene: TRBJ2-5
D gene: -
CDR3 protein: CASSLLSGETQYF

V gene: TRBV4-1
J gene: TRBJ1-6
D gene: -
CDR3 protein: CASRLDGSSYNSPLHF

V gene: TRBV30
J gene: TRBJ2-5
D gene: TRBD2
CDR3 protein: CAWDSGTSVETQYF

V gene: TRBV2
J gene: TRBJ2-3
D gene: -
CDR3 protein: CASSEPDTQYF

V gene: TRBV3-1
J gene: TRBJ2-7
D gene: TRBD1
CDR3 protein: CASSLFRTGSYEQYF

V gene: TRBV13
J gene: TRBJ2-1
D gene: -
CDR3 protein: CASSLGLGQSSNEQFF

V gene: TRBV4-2
J gene: TRBJ2-3
D gene: TRBD2
CDR3 protein: CASSQRSSGRGITDTQYF

V gene: TRBV6-5
J gene: TRBJ2-1
D gene: TRBD1
CDR3 protein: CASSYSGETGNEQFF

V gene: TRBV6-2/TRBV6-3
J gene: TRBJ2-2
D gene: -
CDR3 protein: CASMDNTGELFF

V gene: TRBV12-3/TRBV12-4
J gene: TRBJ2-3
D gene: -
CDR3 protein: CASSPLQGGPSDTQYF

V gene: TRBV20-1
J gene: TRBJ1-1
D gene: TRBD1
CDR3 protein: CSARPGQGGAFF

V gene: TRBV12-3/TRBV12-4
J gene: TRBJ2-1
D gene: -
CDR3 protein: CASRQGLSYNEQFF

V gene: TRBV7-9
J gene: TRBJ1-2
D gene: -
CDR3 protein: CASSLGEFNYGYTF

V gene: TRBV13
J gene: TRBJ1-1
D gene: TRBD1
CDR3 protein: CASSLGTGEVGAFF

V gene: TRBV12-3/TRBV12-4
J gene: TRBJ2-7
D gene: -
CDR3 protein: CASSSKGPSYEQYF

V gene: TRBV12-3/TRBV12-4
J gene: TRBJ1-3
D gene: -
CDR3 protein: CASSQGLGNTIYF

V gene: TRBV4-1
J gene: TRBJ2-3
D gene: TRBD2
CDR3 protein: CASSRDYNTQYF

V gene: TRBV20-1
J gene: TRBJ1-1
D gene: -
CDR3 protein: CSARDPGSMNTEAFF

V gene: TRBV7-9
J gene: TRBJ2-1
D gene: -
CDR3 protein: CASSFQGVEQFF

V gene: TRBV12-3/TRBV12-4
J gene: TRBJ2-7
D gene: TRBD1
CDR3 protein: CASSLGGTAPYEQYF

V gene: TRBV27
J gene: TRBJ2-2
D gene: -
CDR3 protein: CASSGGLNTGELFF

V gene: TRBV29-1
J gene: TRBJ1-2
D gene: -
CDR3 protein: CSVEDALYGYTF

V gene: TRBV30
J gene: TRBJ2-7
D gene: -
CDR3 protein: CAWKGHYEQYF

V gene: TRBV7-9
J gene: TRBJ2-5
D gene: -
CDR3 protein: CASSFEGGETQYF

V gene: TRBV6-1
J gene: TRBJ2-3
D gene: -
CDR3 protein: CASSEASDSFADTQYF